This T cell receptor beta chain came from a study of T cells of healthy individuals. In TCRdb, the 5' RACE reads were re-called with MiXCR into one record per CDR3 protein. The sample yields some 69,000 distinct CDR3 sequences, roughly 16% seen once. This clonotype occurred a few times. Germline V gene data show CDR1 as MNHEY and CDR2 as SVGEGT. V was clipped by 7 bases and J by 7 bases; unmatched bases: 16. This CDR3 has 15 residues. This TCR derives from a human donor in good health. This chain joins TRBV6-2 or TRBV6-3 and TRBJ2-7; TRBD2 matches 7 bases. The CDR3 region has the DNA TGTGCCAGCAATCTTTGGCGGGGGTCTACGGAAGAGCAGTACTTC. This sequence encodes CASNLWRGSTEEQYF.